These 31 T cell receptor beta chains were sequenced from one sample in a study of blood T cell repertoires in COVID-19. Sequencing used immunoSEQ multiplex PCR; TCRdb keeps in-frame clones, though not all of them. The data hold a few hundred thousand clones, with roughly 89% observed a single time. The specimen was PBMCs or T cells enriched from blood (not recorded which). The receptors shown here come from a woman aged 25 to 39 who had recovered from COVID-19.

The chain uses TRBV5-1 and TRBJ2-7; the D gene is possibly TRBD1 (6 bases). CDR3 length: 13 residues. CDR1 SGHRS and CDR2 YFSETQ come from the germline V gene. Trimming pared 2 bases from V and 3 bases from J, leaving 9 bases between. The DNA of the CDR3 is TGCGCCAGCAGCTTTACAGGGTACTACGAGCAGTACTTC. This encodes CASSFTGYYEQYF.

The gene calls are TRBV15 and TRBJ1-5; perhaps TRBD1 as D (5 bases). V was shortened by 5 bases and J by 0 bases, with 8 bases between the two germline ends. There are 14 residues in the CDR3. Looked up from germline, CDR1 is LNHNV and CDR2 is YYDKDF (reference sequence). The CDR3 sequence: CATSPQDSNQPQHF. DNA for the CDR3: TGTGCCACCAGCCCACAGGATAGCAATCAGCCCCAGCATTTT.

The chain links TRBV10-3 to TRBJ2-2; D ambiguous. The CDR3 is 13 residues long. V was shortened by 6 bases and J by 2 bases, with 7 bases between the two germline ends. The germline V gene encodes CDR1 ENHRY and CDR2 SYGVKD. The CDR3 region is CAIRETNTGELFF. In DNA form, the CDR3 reads TGTGCCATCAGGGAGACAAACACCGGGGAGCTGTTTTTT.

The V and J genes are TRBV7-3 and TRBJ2-7, with 11 positions matching TRBD2. CDR1 and CDR2 from the germline V gene are SGHTA and FQGTGA. The CDR3 totals 13 residues. J gave up 6 bases and V 2 bases, and 0 bases lay outside the gene matches. CDR3 in DNA: TGTGCCAGCAGCTTACTAGCGGGAGGCGAGCAGTACTTC. It is translated as CASSLLAGGEQYF. Drawing the rest from reference TRBV7-3 and TRBJ2-7, the complete variable domain is GAGVSQTPSNKVTEKGKYVELRCDPISGHTALYWYRQSLGQGPEFLIYFQGTGAADDSGLPNDRFFAVRPEGSVSTLKIQRTERGDSAVYLCASSLLAGGEQYFGPGTRLTVT.

The CDR3 nucleotides are TGCAGTGCTAGTCACGGGAGGTCTGTCTACAATGAGCAGTTCTTC. Protein: CSASHGRSVYNEQFF. J is TRBJ2-1 and V is TRBV20-1; 7 positions match TRBD2. V lost 3 bases, J lost 3 bases, and 8 bases stayed unmatched. CDR3 size: 15 residues. The germline CDR1 and CDR2 sequences are DFQATT and SNEGSKA (reference sequence).

This chain joins TRBV27 and TRBJ2-3; D gene unclear. V lost 3 bases and J lost 3, with 10 bases in between. The CDR3 is 14 residues long. The germline CDR1 and CDR2 sequences are MNHEY and SMNVEV (reference sequence). CDR3: CASSLWASTDTQYF. CDR3 DNA sequence: TGTGCCAGCAGTTTGTGGGCCTCAACAGATACGCAGTATTTT.

V gene TRBV29-1 combines with J gene TRBJ1-1; 12 nucleotides line up with TRBD1. The CDR3 contains 19 residues. Germline values: CDR1 SQVTM, CDR2 ANQGSEA. The J segment lost 3 bases and the V segment lost 6 bases, leaving 20 bases of the junction unmatched. CDR3 residues: CSVPGQGATLPAPDTEAFF. CDR3 DNA sequence: TGCAGCGTACCGGGACAGGGGGCCACTCTACCCGCGCCGGACACTGAAGCTTTCTTT.

This sequence joins TRBV19 and TRBJ2-7; TRBD2 matches at 13 bases. The germline gives CDR1 LNHDA, CDR2 SQIVND (reference sequence). The CDR3 is 18 residues long. Trimming took 3 bases from V and 3 from J; bases not matched to a gene: 11. The CDR3 DNA reads TGTGCCAGTAGTATCAGGGGCGGACTAGCGGGAGTAGGCTACGAGCAGTACTTC. Amino acids: CASSIRGGLAGVGYEQYF.

In its sample, this clone was seen once. The rearrangement uses TRBV27 and TRBJ1-4; D not resolved. V shed 5 bases and J shed 1 base, with 5 bases lying between them. The CDR3 runs 13 residues. In germline, CDR1 is MNHEY, CDR2 SMNVEV (reference sequence). CDR3 protein: CASSLRTNEKLFF. The CDR3 DNA reads TGTGCCAGCAGTCTTCGAACTAATGAAAAACTGTTTTTT.

The V gene is TRBV5-1, the J gene TRBJ2-7; D is uncertain. Trimming left V 0 bases short and J 5 bases short, with 6 bases between. The length of the CDR3 is 12 residues. Germline assignment: CDR1 SGHRS and CDR2 YFSETQ. The CDR3 DNA is TGCGCCAGCAGCTTGGCCCGTGACGAGCAGTACTTC. It specifies CASSLARDEQYF.

The chain couples TRBV5-1 to TRBJ1-1; D ambiguous. There are 13 residues in the CDR3. Trimming removed 0 bases at V and 4 bases at J, with 7 bases between. The V gene's germline CDR1 is SGHRS and CDR2 YFSETQ. In DNA form, the CDR3 reads TGCGCCAGCAGCTTGGCCCCGGGCACTGAAGCTTTCTTT. Its protein product is CASSLAPGTEAFF.

This chain joins TRBV10-3 and TRBJ2-1, with a tentative D call TRBD2 (8 bases). Trimming removed 6 bases at V and 8 bases at J, with 20 bases between. The V gene's germline CDR1 is ENHRY and CDR2 SYGVKD. The CDR3 is 15 amino acids. The CDR3 is CAISTGGGQRDEQFF. In DNA form, the CDR3 reads TGTGCCATCAGCACGGGGGGGGGACAGCGGGATGAGCAGTTCTTC.

The rearrangement links TRBV2 to TRBJ1-1; weak D call: TRBD1 (5 bases). This CDR3 is built from 12 residues. CDR1 and CDR2 (germline): SNHLY, FYNNEI. CDR3 bases: TGTGCGGTGGAGGGCAGGGCTTTCAGCGCTTTCTTT. The encoded protein is CAVEGRAFSAFF.

This clone has a single count. The chain links TRBV28 to TRBJ1-3; TRBD1 matches 10 bases. The V gene's germline CDR1 is MDHEN and CDR2 SYDVKM. V trimming: 2 bases; J trimming: 9 bases; junction bases outside the gene matches: 7. The CDR3 has 15 amino acids. CDR3 bases: TGTGCCAGCAGTTTACCGGGACAGGGGTCTAGCACCATATATTTT. It codes for CASSLPGQGSSTIYF.

CDR3 sequence: CASSPGGSLNNEQFF. Written as DNA, the CDR3 is TGTGCCAGCAGTCCGGGCGGGAGTCTTAACAATGAGCAGTTCTTC. The chain joins TRBV11-3 to TRBJ2-1, with 7 bases that match TRBD2. The CDR3 is made up of 15 amino acids. CDR1 SGHNT and CDR2 YENEEA come from the germline V gene. V lost 6 bases to trimming and J lost 5 bases; unmatched junction nucleotides: 10.

The chain links TRBV28 to TRBJ2-1; 9 bases agree with TRBD1. This CDR3 comprises 15 residues. The V and J ends lost 5 bases and 5 bases, in that order; junction bases with no gene match: 7. Germline V lookup: CDR1 MDHEN, CDR2 SYDVKM. The DNA of the CDR3 is TGTGCCAGCAGTAGGGACAGGGAGGAGGACAATGAGCAGTTCTTC. This translates into CASSRDREEDNEQFF.

The chain couples TRBV11-2 to TRBJ2-3; 15 bases line up with TRBD2. This CDR3 has 18 amino acids. Trimming cost V 2 bases and J 3 bases; bases outside gene matches: 6. Per the germline V gene, CDR1 is SGHAT and CDR2 is FQNNGV. The DNA for the CDR3 is TGTGCCAGCAGCTTATACCCCGGGACTAGCGGGAGGACAGATACGCAGTATTTT. The encoded protein is CASSLYPGTSGRTDTQYF.

This clone was seen more than once but under ten times. The chain is built from TRBV9 and TRBJ2-1, with TRBD2 as a possible D gene (5 bases). The V end lost 4 bases, the J end lost 5 bases, and 13 bases lay between the germline ends. CDR1 SGDLS and CDR2 YYNGEE come from the germline V gene. The CDR3 contains 14 residues. The CDR3 region is CASSPSGTNNEQFF. DNA for the CDR3: TGTGCCAGCAGCCCATCGGGAACAAACAATGAGCAGTTCTTC.

The count of this clone is one. The V and J genes are TRBV5-4 and TRBJ1-1, with unresolved D. Germline V lookup: CDR1 SGHNT, CDR2 YYREEE (reference sequence). V gave up 2 bases and J gave up 7 bases, with 12 bases separating them. The CDR3 spans 13 residues. The CDR3 DNA is TGTGCCAGCAGCTTCAAGATGGTCGGTGAAGCTTTCTTT. Protein product: CASSFKMVGEAFF.

The gene calls are TRBV7-2 and TRBJ1-1; a weak D match, TRBD1 (5 bases). V lost 3 bases, J lost 5 bases, and 13 bases lay in between. Per germline, CDR1 SGHTA and CDR2 FQGNSA. The CDR3 loop spans 14 amino acids. In nucleotides, the CDR3 is TGTGCCAGCAGCTTGGTACAGGAGAGGACTGAAGCTTTCTTT. Protein: CASSLVQERTEAFF.

The chain combines TRBV4-2 with TRBJ2-1, with D perhaps TRBD2 (6 bases). This CDR3 contains 18 residues. CDR1 is LGHNA and CDR2 is YNFKEQ in the germline V gene. Trimming left V 0 bases short and J 1 base short, with 16 bases between. This CDR3 reads CASSQDLVGGSSYNEQFF. The CDR3 DNA reads as TGTGCCAGCAGCCAAGATCTCGTAGGAGGGAGTTCCTACAATGAGCAGTTCTTC.

For this clone: Other DNA sequences in the sample encode the same CDR3. This chain uses TRBV20-1 with TRBJ1-5, with D maybe TRBD1 (5 bases). The CDR3 is 11 residues long. Germline CDR1 is DFQATT and CDR2 is SNEGSKA (reference sequence). CDR3 sequence reads: CSPTDNQPQHF. The CDR3 DNA is TGCAGCCCGACAGATAATCAGCCCCAGCATTTT.

V and J are TRBV24-1 and TRBJ2-1, with TRBD2 matching 14 bases. Germline values: CDR1 KGHDR, CDR2 SFDVKD. V shed 1 base and J 7 bases; nucleotides not matched to a gene: 8. The CDR3 runs 18 residues. CDR3 protein: CATSDLWVGLAGVNEQFF. Here the CDR3 DNA reads TGTGCCACCAGTGATTTATGGGTGGGACTAGCGGGAGTAAATGAGCAGTTCTTC.

The chain recombines TRBV7-9 with TRBJ2-7; 9 positions agree with TRBD1. Germline V lookup: CDR1 SEHNR, CDR2 FQNEAQ (reference sequence). Germline trimming cut 3 bases from V and 3 bases from J; bases unmatched to any gene: 3. This CDR3 spans 14 amino acids. The CDR3 sequence: CASSLGQGFYEQYF. The CDR3 nucleotides are TGTGCCAGCAGCTTGGGACAGGGCTTCTACGAGCAGTACTTC.

This chain links TRBV7-2 with TRBJ2-1, with 9 positions matching TRBD2. Germline V gene sequence: CDR1 SGHTA, CDR2 FQGNSA. This CDR3 has 15 residues. The J segment lost 5 bases and the V segment lost 5 bases, leaving 7 bases of the junction unmatched. The CDR3 spells CASSRSGRYDNEQFF. CDR3 in DNA: TGTGCCAGCAGCCGTAGCGGGAGATACGACAATGAGCAGTTCTTC.

A few counts support this clone. This rearrangement joins TRBV11-2 to TRBJ1-2; tentatively, D is TRBD1 (5 bases). This CDR3 has 14 residues. CDR1 and CDR2 (germline): SGHAT, FQNNGV. With 2 bases removed from V and 6 bases from J, the gap between germline ends came to 13 bases. CDR3 in DNA: TGTGCCAGCAGCTTATATACAGGAATTGATGGCTACACCTTC. Translated: CASSLYTGIDGYTF. The variable domain in full, completed from reference TRBV11-2 and TRBJ1-2, reads EAGVAQSPRYKIIEKRQSVAFWCNPISGHATLYWYQQILGQGPKLLIQFQNNGVVDDSQLPKDRFSAERLKGVDSTLKIQPAKLEDSAVYLCASSLYTGIDGYTFGSGTRLTVV.

The chain couples TRBV6-5 to TRBJ2-7; 7 bases map to TRBD2. The CDR3 loop spans 16 amino acids. The germline V gene encodes CDR1 MNHEY and CDR2 SVGAGI. With 0 bases clipped from V and 1 base from J, the junction kept 6 bases outside the gene matches. The CDR3 region is CASSYSGGQTSYEQYF. CDR3 nucleotides: TGTGCCAGCAGTTACTCGGGAGGGCAGACTTCCTACGAGCAGTACTTC.

The chain joins TRBV27 to TRBJ2-1; 11 bases align to TRBD2. The CDR3 covers 17 residues. V was clipped by 3 bases and J by 6 bases; unmatched bases: 10. Germline values: CDR1 MNHEY, CDR2 SMNVEV (reference sequence). The CDR3 sequence is CASSLLIAGGRSNEQFF. The CDR3 coding sequence is TGTGCCAGCAGTTTGTTAATAGCGGGAGGGCGAAGCAATGAGCAGTTCTTC.

This clone was recorded once. This sequence joins TRBV9 and TRBJ2-2, with TRBD1 matching 8 bases. The length of the CDR3 is 18 residues. V gave up 0 bases and J gave up 5 bases; unmatched junction bases: 12. Germline values: CDR1 SGDLS, CDR2 YYNGEE. CDR3 region: CASSVGESGGFYTGELFF. The CDR3 DNA sequence: TGTGCCAGCAGCGTAGGGGAGTCAGGGGGCTTTTATACCGGGGAGCTGTTTTTT.

This clone appeared a single time. CDR3 sequence: CASSRPNRDPLPYTRTDTQYF. The CDR3 nucleotides are TGTGCCAGCTCACGGCCGAATCGGGATCCCTTACCCTATACCCGCACAGATACGCAGTATTTT. The chain links TRBV18 to TRBJ2-3, with D possibly being TRBD2 (5 bases). The CDR3 contains 21 residues. CDR1 is KGHSH and CDR2 is LQKENI in the germline V gene. Trimming pared 4 bases from V and 1 base from J, leaving 30 bases between. Full variable domain (rest looked up from reference TRBV18 and TRBJ2-3): NAGVMQNPRHLVRRRGQEARLRCSPMKGHSHVYWYRQLPEEGLKFMVYLQKENIIDESGMPKERFSAEFPKEGPSILRIQQVVRGDSAAYFCASSRPNRDPLPYTRTDTQYFGPGTRLTVL.

The chain uses TRBV19 and TRBJ2-1; the match to TRBD2 covers 11 bases. V lost 6 bases, J lost 4 bases, and 14 bases stayed unmatched. The CDR3 has 18 amino acids. Germline CDR1 and CDR2: LNHDA and SQIVND (reference sequence). The CDR3 DNA is TGTGCCAGTAGCCTCAGGGGGCTAGCGGGAGGCCGATACAATGAGCAGTTCTTC. This gives the protein CASSLRGLAGGRYNEQFF.